The T cell receptor (beta chain) described here comes from a study of blood T cell repertoires in COVID-19. As for the study in general: The United States, Italy and Spain supplied acute and convalescent COVID-19 samples. Sources were T cells, B-cell-depleted T cells, or PBMCs; the material itself was cDNA or gDNA.

The V and J ends lost 4 bases and 2 bases respectively, with 12 bases between them. The CDR3 is 14 residues long. Germline V lookup: CDR1 SGHKS, CDR2 YYEKEE (reference sequence). As originally analysed: Reference gene primer amplification gave nucleated cell count estimates. Sequencing was performed with immunoSEQ multiplex PCR; in TCRdb, only in-frame clones are kept and a portion is missing. V and J calls and clone size are copied from that table; D and trimming were computed from the DNA. Here the sample spans tens of thousands of clones, 85% being singletons. This clone has a single count. Sequences were obtained from peripheral blood. The gene calls are TRBV5-5 and TRBJ1-2, with D tentatively TRBD1 (6 bases). This TCR came from a human donor in a cohort sampled during active COVID-19. The CDR3 spells CASSGLQGNYGYTF. The CDR3 DNA follows: TGTGCCAGCAGCGGCCTACAGGGCAACTATGGCTACACCTTC.